Listed below are T cell receptor beta chains from one sample, sequenced in a study of T cell changes during pregnancy in multiple sclerosis. Only in-frame clones appear in the TCRdb table, and some are missing; sequencing was by immunoSEQ multiplex PCR. The sample consists of 53,000 or so clones, roughly 94% of them appearing once. Sequenced material: CD4+ T cells from peripheral blood mononuclear cells, taken in the second trimester of pregnancy. These receptors all stem from a female donor with multiple sclerosis, enrolled in a pregnancy study. Both conserved end residues are part of each CDR3. A D gene is named only where the DNA matches it firmly. Rows may omit the clone size; those that give it use once, few, many or a size class.

size	D	V	J	CDR3	DNA
.	.	TRBV10-3	TRBJ1-2	CAISEKEHYGYTF	TGTGCCATCAGTGAGAAGGAGCACTATGGCTACACCTTC
.	.	TRBV7-3	TRBJ1-1	CASSFKAGVGGTEAFF	TGTGCCAGCAGCTTTAAGGCAGGGGTTGGGGGCACTGAAGCTTTCTTT
.	.	TRBV9	TRBJ2-1	CASSVVGGVEQFF	TGTGCCAGCAGCGTAGTAGGGGGAGTGGAGCAGTTCTTC
.	TRBD1	TRBV7-3	TRBJ1-1	CASSLGQGNTEAFF	TGTGCCAGCAGCTTAGGACAGGGGAACACTGAAGCTTTCTTT
.	.	TRBV7-2	TRBJ1-1	CASSTRQFSTEAFF	TGTGCCAGCAGCACCCGACAGTTTTCCACTGAAGCTTTCTTT
.	.	TRBV4-1	TRBJ1-1	CASSQDGTQNTEAFF	TGCGCCAGCAGCCAAGACGGTACGCAGAACACTGAAGCTTTCTTT
.	.	TRBV18	TRBJ2-5	CASSPAFGQKYQETQYF	TGTGCCAGCTCACCGGCCTTTGGACAGAAGTACCAAGAGACCCAGTACTTC
few	.	TRBV6-5	TRBJ1-1	CASAPSNRQEAFF	TGTGCCAGCGCTCCGTCGAACAGGCAAGAAGCTTTCTTT
.	.	TRBV18	TRBJ1-1	CASSPDRRDTHDINTEAFF	TGTGCCAGCTCACCGGATCGTAGGGACACCCATGATATCAACACTGAAGCTTTCTTT
.	.	TRBV7-3	TRBJ2-5	CASSSQGGETQYF	TGTGCCAGCAGCTCACAGGGGGGGGAGACCCAGTACTTC
.	.	TRBV5-3	TRBJ1-5	CARSGREQINQPQHF	TGTGCCAGAAGTGGGCGGGAGCAAATCAATCAGCCCCAGCATTTT
.	TRBD1	TRBV5-6	TRBJ2-5	CASTEGTGVKTVTQYF	TGTGCCAGCACCGAAGGAACAGGGGTGAAGACGGTGACCCAGTACTTC
.	.	TRBV7-2	TRBJ2-5	CASNQGGGETQYF	TGTGCCAGCAACCAAGGGGGTGGGGAGACCCAGTACTTC
.	.	TRBV29-1	TRBJ1-3	CSVQLTRGNTIYF	TGCAGCGTACAGTTGACGCGTGGAAACACCATATATTTT
.	.	TRBV7-9	TRBJ1-2	CASVGVGINYGYTF	TGTGCCAGCGTCGGTGTCGGGATTAACTATGGCTACACCTTC
.	TRBD1	TRBV2	TRBJ1-2	CASGAQGASNNGYTF	TGTGCCAGCGGTGCACAGGGGGCAAGTAATAATGGCTACACCTTC
.	.	TRBV15	TRBJ1-2	CATSRDLEGSLYGYTF	TGTGCCACCAGCAGAGATCTAGAAGGGAGCCTCTATGGCTACACCTTC
.	.	TRBV7-2	TRBJ2-2	CASSNNPRRELFF	TGTGCCAGCAGCAACAACCCCCGCCGGGAGCTGTTTTTT
.	TRBD1	TRBV5-4	TRBJ1-2	CASSAEPGQYYGYTF	TGTGCCAGCAGCGCGGAACCGGGACAGTACTATGGCTACACCTTC
once	TRBD1	TRBV2	TRBJ1-6	CASSRQTGKNNSPLHF	TGTGCCAGCAGTCGCCAGACAGGGAAAAATAATTCACCCCTCCACTTT
once	TRBD1	TRBV18	TRBJ2-5	CASSPYSGGAQETQYF	TGTGCCAGCTCACCATACTCAGGGGGCGCTCAAGAGACCCAGTACTTC
.	.	TRBV4-3	TRBJ2-1	CASSPTGGPNNEQFF	TGCGCCAGCAGCCCCACCGGGGGGCCTAACAATGAGCAGTTCTTC
.	TRBD2	TRBV9	TRBJ2-3	CASSPKAGGNTDTQYF	TGTGCCAGCAGCCCAAAAGCGGGGGGAAACACAGATACGCAGTATTTT
once	TRBD2	TRBV19	TRBJ2-3	CASSIGTSGSTDTQYF	TGTGCCAGTAGTATAGGGACTAGCGGGAGCACAGATACGCAGTATTTT
.	.	TRBV7-8	TRBJ1-4	CASYGKRGRNEKLFF	TGTGCCAGCTACGGCAAGCGGGGGCGTAATGAAAAACTGTTTTTT
once	.	TRBV4-1	TRBJ1-2	CASSDARGGGGGYTF	TGCGCCAGCAGCGACGCCCGAGGGGGTGGGGGTGGCTACACCTTC
.	TRBD2	TRBV9	TRBJ2-7	CASSVDPSGGLEQYF	TGTGCCAGCAGCGTAGATCCTAGCGGGGGGCTGGAGCAGTACTTC
.	.	TRBV4-3	TRBJ2-3	CASSQEWARDTQYF	TGCGCCAGCAGCCAAGAGTGGGCCCGCGATACGCAGTATTTT
once	TRBD2	TRBV19	TRBJ2-5	CASSIAGSGGQYF	TGTGCCAGTAGTATAGCTGGGAGCGGGGGGCAGTACTTC
.	TRBD1	TRBV6-4	TRBJ1-2	CASSYTGGSGYTF	TGTGCCAGCAGCTATACAGGGGGCAGTGGCTACACCTTC
once	TRBD2	TRBV7-2	TRBJ2-2	CASSLAAGDTGELFF	TGTGCCAGCAGCTTAGCTGCGGGGGACACCGGGGAGCTGTTTTTT
.	.	TRBV4-2	TRBJ2-1	CASSQESRYNEQFF	TGTGCCAGCAGCCAAGAAAGCCGCTACAATGAGCAGTTCTTC
.	.	TRBV20-1	TRBJ1-1	CSASGIPAFF	TGCAGTGCTAGCGGGATTCCCGCTTTCTTT
.	TRBD1	TRBV10-3	TRBJ1-4	CAISATGTADNEKLFF	TGTGCCATCAGTGCCACAGGGACAGCCGATAATGAAAAACTGTTTTTT
.	TRBD1	TRBV7-2	TRBJ1-6	CASSPQGEHNSPLHF	TGTGCCAGCAGCCCTCAGGGGGAACATAATTCACCCCTCCACTTT
.	.	TRBV7-8	TRBJ1-1	CASSSGLSGRVSTEAFF	TGTGCCAGCAGCTCCGGCCTCAGCGGTAGGGTATCCACTGAAGCTTTCTTT
many	TRBD1	TRBV19	TRBJ1-1	CASSRQGNTEAFF	TGTGCCAGTAGTAGACAGGGGAACACTGAAGCTTTCTTT
.	.	TRBV9	TRBJ1-1	CASSVEGVSTEAFF	TGTGCCAGCAGCGTTGAGGGGGTGAGCACTGAAGCTTTCTTT
.	.	TRBV27	TRBJ2-3	CASSRLARTDTQYF	TGTGCCAGCAGTCGGCTAGCGCGCACAGATACGCAGTATTTT
.	.	TRBV12-5	TRBJ2-2	CASGYPGELFF	TGTGCTAGTGGCTACCCCGGGGAGCTGTTTTTT
.	.	TRBV29-1	TRBJ2-5	CSVSGSGQETQYF	TGCAGCGTTAGTGGGTCAGGACAAGAGACCCAGTACTTC
.	.	TRBV21-1	TRBJ2-7	CASRPGTDDYPYEQYF	TGTGCCAGCAGACCTGGGACAGACGATTACCCTTACGAGCAGTACTTC
.	TRBD1	TRBV7-2	TRBJ2-1	CASSLAGTAKSNEQFF	TGTGCCAGCAGCTTAGCCGGGACAGCAAAAAGCAATGAGCAGTTCTTC
.	TRBD1	TRBV4-3	TRBJ2-7	CASSQGQGGIYEQYF	TGCGCCAGCAGCCAAGGACAGGGGGGGATCTACGAGCAGTACTTC
.	.	TRBV6-6	TRBJ1-2	CASSTGSAYLYGYTF	TGTGCCAGCAGTACGGGGTCGGCTTACCTCTATGGCTACACCTTC
.	.	TRBV6-6	TRBJ1-1	CASSRDMNTEAFF	TGTGCCAGCAGCAGGGATATGAACACTGAAGCTTTCTTT
.	.	TRBV27	TRBJ1-1	CASSQPGQSTEAFF	TGTGCCAGCAGTCAACCGGGACAAAGCACTGAAGCTTTCTTT
once	.	TRBV6-5	TRBJ2-7	CASSPRPGAVYEQYF	TGTGCCAGCAGTCCCCGCCCAGGGGCTGTTTACGAGCAGTACTTC
.	.	TRBV5-6	TRBJ2-3	CASSLRGPRGDTQYF	TGTGCCAGCAGCTTACGTGGCCCTCGGGGGGATACGCAGTATTTT
.	TRBD1	TRBV6-6	TRBJ2-1	CASTRLGQGADEQFF	TGTGCCAGCACCAGGCTGGGACAGGGGGCCGATGAGCAGTTCTTC
.	TRBD1	TRBV6-5	TRBJ2-7	CASTGQPYEQYF	TGTGCCAGCACGGGACAGCCCTACGAGCAGTACTTC
.	.	TRBV5-4	TRBJ2-2	CASSFSTNTGELFF	TGTGCCAGCAGCTTTTCAACGAACACCGGGGAGCTGTTTTTT
.	.	TRBV7-9	TRBJ1-6	CASSLGSSYNSPLHF	TGTGCCAGCAGCTTAGGGAGCTCCTATAATTCACCCCTCCACTTT
.	TRBD1	TRBV7-3	TRBJ2-7	CASSSPLSRGGAVYEQYF	TGTGCCAGCAGCTCCCCCCTCTCACGAGGGGGCGCAGTCTACGAGCAGTACTTC
.	TRBD2	TRBV5-4	TRBJ2-1	CASTGGASYNEQFF	TGTGCCAGCACCGGGGGGGCCTCCTACAATGAGCAGTTCTTC
few	.	TRBV7-3	TRBJ2-7	CASSTQQGGEQYF	TGTGCCAGCAGTACACAGCAGGGCGGAGAGCAGTACTTC
.	.	TRBV5-6	TRBJ2-5	CASSSLGQQETQYF	TGTGCCAGCAGCTCCTTGGGCCAGCAAGAGACCCAGTACTTC
.	.	TRBV7-6	TRBJ1-3	CASSLGFKGDSSGNTIYF	TGTGCCAGCAGCTTAGGTTTTAAAGGGGATAGCTCTGGAAACACCATATATTTT
.	TRBD2	TRBV7-2	TRBJ2-3	CASSLVAGFTDTQYF	TGTGCCAGCAGCTTAGTAGCGGGGTTCACAGATACGCAGTATTTT